This passage covers 30 T cell receptor beta chains from one sample sequenced in a study of technical replicates of blood from a few donors. Sequencing used immunoSEQ multiplex PCR; TCRdb keeps in-frame clones, though not all of them. Of approximately 94,000 clones in the sample, about 96% were seen once. Material: T cells isolated from PBMCs. These receptors were taken from a human donor in good health.

This chain uses TRBV9 with TRBJ2-1; weak D call: TRBD2 (7 bases). The CDR3 sequence is 13 residues long. V was clipped by 7 bases and J by 8 bases, with 16 bases between them. Germline lookup yields CDR1 SGDLS and CDR2 YYNGEE. CDR3 amino acids: CASGGGPSDEQFF. For the CDR3, the DNA is TGTGCCAGCGGGGGGGGGCCCAGCGATGAGCAGTTCTTC.

The V call is TRBV29-1, the J call TRBJ2-7, with 9 bases fitting TRBD1. With V trimmed by 0 bases and J by 4 bases, 7 bases remained unmatched. The CDR3 contains 15 residues. Germline V gene sequence: CDR1 SQVTM, CDR2 ANQGSEA. CDR3 in amino acids: CSVEDRYRGLYEQYF. The CDR3 region has the DNA TGCAGCGTTGAAGATAGGTACAGGGGGCTGTACGAGCAGTACTTC.

In this sample, this clone turned up once. The V gene is TRBV5-1, the J gene TRBJ2-1; 12 bases line up with TRBD2. The V gene end was trimmed by 4 bases and the J gene end by 5 bases; junction bases not matched to a gene: 13. Looked up from germline, CDR1 is SGHRS and CDR2 is YFSETQ. The CDR3 covers 18 residues. The CDR3 DNA reads TGCGCCAGCAGCCGATTACTAGCGGGAGGATCTGTTAACAATGAGCAGTTCTTC. Protein: CASSRLLAGGSVNNEQFF.

The chain employs TRBV27 and TRBJ2-3; TRBD1 matches 7 bases. This CDR3 is built from 12 residues. V lost 10 bases, J lost 4 bases, and 5 bases stayed unmatched. Germline CDR1 MNHEY, CDR2 SMNVEV (reference sequence). CDR3 in DNA: TGTGCCACCTGGACAGGCGCAGATACGCAGTATTTT. Translated, it gives CATWTGADTQYF.

The chain joins TRBV9 to TRBJ1-2; TRBD1 might be the D (6 bases). The germline V gene encodes CDR1 SGDLS and CDR2 YYNGEE. The V end lost 5 bases, the J end lost 5 bases, and 16 bases lay between the germline ends. The CDR3 contains 14 residues. CDR3 protein: CASSDSPDRYGYTF. The CDR3 bases are TGTGCCAGCAGTGATAGCCCGGACAGATATGGCTACACCTTC.

This clone came up once. The V call is TRBV5-1, the J call TRBJ2-7; the match to TRBD2 covers 11 bases. Germline values: CDR1 SGHRS, CDR2 YFSETQ. The CDR3 has 17 amino acids. Unmatched junction bases numbered 14, after V lost 5 bases and J lost 4 bases. The CDR3 DNA reads as TGCGCCAGCAGTTCCGTAGCGGGAGGGATCCAAAGTTACGAGCAGTACTTC. Translating gives CASSSVAGGIQSYEQYF. The complete variable domain, with remaining parts taken from reference TRBV5-1 and TRBJ2-7, reads KAGVTQTPRYLIKTRGQQVTLSCSPISGHRSVSWYQQTPGQGLQFLFEYFSETQRNKGNFPGRFSGRQFSNSRSEMNVSTLELGDSALYLCASSSVAGGIQSYEQYFGPGTRLTVT.

This clone was observed a single time. The rearrangement uses TRBV4-1 and TRBJ1-3; D not certain. CDR1 and CDR2 from the germline V gene are MGHRA and YSYEKL. V was pared by 4 bases and J by 0 bases, with 19 bases between. This CDR3 region has 18 residues. As DNA, the CDR3 is TGCGCCAGCAGCCCGCGGGTCTTGCTACCCGACTCTGGAAACACCATATATTTT. Its translation is CASSPRVLLPDSGNTIYF.

The chain carries TRBV28 and TRBJ1-5, with no clear D. The germline gives CDR1 MDHEN, CDR2 SYDVKM. The germline V and J ends were trimmed by 3 bases and 2 bases, with 11 bases remaining between them. This CDR3 is built from 15 residues. The CDR3 nucleotides are TGTGCCAGCAGTTTGGGTGGGCAGCGCAATCAGCCCCAGCATTTT. Translating it yields CASSLGGQRNQPQHF. The full variable domain, rest sourced from reference TRBV28 and TRBJ1-5, is DVKVTQSSRYLVKRTGEKVFLECVQDMDHENMFWYRQDPGLGLRLIYFSYDVKMKEKGDIPEGYSVSREKKERFSLILESASTNQTSMYLCASSLGGQRNQPQHFGDGTRLSIL.

This chain connects TRBV7-9 to TRBJ1-1; D ambiguous. CDR3 size: 14 residues. V was clipped by 2 bases and J by 3 bases, with 10 bases between them. The V gene's germline CDR1 is SEHNR and CDR2 FQNEAQ (reference sequence). CDR3: CASSLLELDTEAFF. The CDR3 DNA sequence: TGTGCCAGCAGCTTACTCGAACTTGACACTGAAGCTTTCTTT.

The chain is built from TRBV6-5 and TRBJ2-7, with 10 bases lining up with TRBD2. V shed 3 bases and J 5 bases; nucleotides not matched to a gene: 4. This CDR3 is built from 14 residues. Germline CDR1 and CDR2: MNHEY and SVGAGI. CDR3 nucleotide sequence: TGTGCCAGCAGTTATAGCGGGAGGACCAACGAGCAGTACTTC. Its translation: CASSYSGRTNEQYF.

The chain has TRBV7-2 and TRBJ2-5; 10 positions agree with TRBD2. The CDR3 spans 15 residues. The germline gives CDR1 SGHTA, CDR2 FQGNSA. The V segment lost 5 bases and the J segment 5 bases; nucleotides outside the gene matches: 8. The CDR3 is CASSDLGTSAETQYF. The CDR3 nucleotides read TGTGCCAGCAGCGACCTCGGGACTAGCGCCGAGACCCAGTACTTC.

The rearrangement uses TRBV18 and TRBJ1-1; no clear D gene. The CDR3 loop spans 13 amino acids. Germline V gives CDR1 KGHSH, CDR2 LQKENI. V was cut by 0 bases and J by 10 bases, with 12 bases left in between. CDR3 region: CASSPPPAGGAFF. The CDR3, as DNA: TGTGCCAGCTCACCACCCCCCGCAGGAGGAGCTTTCTTT. The variable domain in full, completed from reference TRBV18 and TRBJ1-1, reads NAGVMQNPRHLVRRRGQEARLRCSPMKGHSHVYWYRQLPEEGLKFMVYLQKENIIDESGMPKERFSAEFPKEGPSILRIQQVVRGDSAAYFCASSPPPAGGAFFGQGTRLTVV.

The gene calls are TRBV5-1 and TRBJ2-7, with a possible D match to TRBD2 (6 bases). The CDR3 is 17 amino acids. The V end was cut by 1 base, the J end by 2 bases, with 19 bases between. The germline CDR1 and CDR2 sequences are SGHRS and YFSETQ. The CDR3 protein is CASSLKWDGAGPYEQYF. In DNA, the CDR3 is TGCGCCAGCAGCTTGAAGTGGGATGGAGCGGGTCCCTACGAGCAGTACTTC.

This clone was recorded only once. For the CDR3, the DNA is TGCAGCGTTGAGAGGGTGACGGGGGGTGGCTACACCTTC. Protein product: CSVERVTGGGYTF. The genes are TRBV29-1 and TRBJ1-2; D perhaps matches TRBD1 (5 bases). Germline CDR1 and CDR2: SQVTM and ANQGSEA. Trimming took off 3 bases at V and 7 bases at J, with 15 bases between the two ends. The CDR3 length is 13 residues.

This chain uses TRBV18 with TRBJ2-2; D may be TRBD1 (7 bases). This CDR3 is built from 17 residues. Germline V gives CDR1 KGHSH, CDR2 LQKENI. V lost 0 bases, J lost 5 bases, and 16 bases lay in between. The CDR3 DNA follows: TGTGCCAGCTCACCACCAATCGGCCAGGGGGGAACCGGGGAGCTGTTTTTT. Its protein is CASSPPIGQGGTGELFF.

V is TRBV19 and J is TRBJ1-1; 9 bases match TRBD1. The germline CDR1 and CDR2 sequences are LNHDA and SQIVND (reference sequence). Trimming removed 7 bases from V and 7 bases from J; junction bases left unmatched: 10. This CDR3 is built from 14 residues. The CDR3 here is CASTRDRVLGEAFF. CDR3 sequence (DNA): TGTGCCAGTACCCGGGACAGGGTATTAGGTGAAGCTTTCTTT.

The chain couples TRBV6-4 to TRBJ2-1; no definite D call. V shed 7 bases and J shed 5 bases, with 6 bases lying between them. This CDR3 spans 11 amino acids. Germline loops: CDR1 MRHNA, CDR2 SNTAGT. The CDR3 here is CASIHNNEQFF. CDR3 sequence (DNA): TGTGCCAGCATCCACAACAATGAGCAGTTCTTC.

The rearrangement uses TRBV6-6 and TRBJ2-2; D might be TRBD2 (5 bases). Looked up from germline, CDR1 is MNHNY and CDR2 is SVGAGI (reference sequence). The CDR3 is 14 residues long. V was shortened by 2 bases and J by 1 base, with 5 bases between the two germline ends. The CDR3 DNA follows: TGTGCCAGCAGTTACCGGGGGAACACCGGGGAGCTGTTTTTT. This gives the protein CASSYRGNTGELFF.

V is TRBV7-9 and J is TRBJ1-1; a possible D gene is TRBD1 (5 bases). Germline V CDR1 and CDR2: SEHNR, FQNEAQ (reference sequence). Deletions cut 1 base from V and 4 bases from J, with 13 bases between. The CDR3 has 15 amino acids. In DNA, the CDR3 is TGTGCCAGCAGCTTAGTCTCAGGGCTCGCCACTGAAGCTTTCTTT. Translated: CASSLVSGLATEAFF.

The V call is TRBV9, the J call TRBJ2-1; D may be TRBD2 (5 bases). The germline V and J ends were trimmed by 0 bases and 0 bases, with 10 bases remaining between them. CDR1 is SGDLS and CDR2 is YYNGEE in the germline V gene. The CDR3 is 16 residues long. DNA for the CDR3: TGTGCCAGCAGCGTAGGCGGGTTAGGCTCCTACAATGAGCAGTTCTTC. Amino acids: CASSVGGLGSYNEQFF. The entire variable domain, with the rest obtained from reference TRBV9 and TRBJ2-1, is as follows: DSGVTQTPKHLITATGQRVTLRCSPRSGDLSVYWYQQSLDQGLQFLIQYYNGEERAKGNILERFSAQQFPDLHSELNLSSLELGDSALYFCASSVGGLGSYNEQFFGPGTRLTVL.

This chain uses TRBV4-1 with TRBJ2-3; no reliable D call. Per germline, CDR1 MGHRA and CDR2 YSYEKL. V gave up 1 base and J gave up 2 bases, with 7 bases separating them. CDR3 size: 14 residues. In DNA form, the CDR3 reads TGCGCCAGCAGCCAAGTTTTACTCACAGATACGCAGTATTTT. This translates into CASSQVLLTDTQYF.

The J gene is TRBJ2-4, the V gene TRBV9; D call uncertain. CDR1 SGDLS and CDR2 YYNGEE come from the germline V gene. V gave up 3 bases and J gave up 7 bases, with 8 bases separating them. The CDR3 runs to 12 residues. CDR3 coding DNA: TGTGCCAGCAGCGCCCCCCAGAACATTCAGTACTTC. Its protein is CASSAPQNIQYF.

The gene calls are TRBV28 and TRBJ1-4; 7 nucleotides align to TRBD1. The trim removed 6 bases at V and 2 bases at J, leaving 3 bases unmatched. Germline CDR1 MDHEN, CDR2 SYDVKM. The CDR3 length is 14 residues. DNA for the CDR3: TGTGCCAGCAGGGTGACAGGGACTAATGAAAAACTGTTTTTT. Amino acids: CASRVTGTNEKLFF.

The V and J genes are TRBV7-6 and TRBJ2-7; TRBD2 agrees at 10 bases. Germline CDR1 SGHVS, CDR2 FNYEAQ. J gave up 9 bases and V 5 bases, and 16 bases lay outside the gene matches. CDR3 length: 16 residues. The DNA for the CDR3 is TGTGCCAGCAGCCCAGAGCGGGAGGGCCTCGCTCGGGGGCAGTACTTC. Its translation is CASSPEREGLARGQYF.

This chain uses TRBV5-1 with TRBJ2-3; 10 bases line up with TRBD2. J was trimmed by 2 bases and V by 1 base; bases with no gene match: 10. Looked up from germline, CDR1 is SGHRS and CDR2 is YFSETQ. The CDR3 totals 18 residues. CDR3 in DNA: TGCGCCAGCAGCTTGCTTCCCAAAGCGGGAGGGCCCACAGATACGCAGTATTTT. Translated, it gives CASSLLPKAGGPTDTQYF.

V usage is TRBV25-1 and J usage is TRBJ2-1; 14 nucleotides align to TRBD2. V shed 2 bases, J shed 6 bases, and the junction held 6 bases outside the gene matches. Germline CDR1 MGHDK, CDR2 SYGVNS. The CDR3 has 17 amino acids. The CDR3 DNA is TGTGCCAGCAGTGAACCCCCCGGGACTAGCGGGAGCAATGAGCAGTTCTTC. Protein product: CASSEPPGTSGSNEQFF.

This clone was detected once. V is TRBV5-8 and J is TRBJ1-2, with D maybe TRBD1 (6 bases). CDR3 length equals 14 residues. From germline, CDR1 is SGHTS and CDR2 YDEGEE. The V end lost 2 bases, the J end lost 6 bases, and 14 bases lay between the germline ends. CDR3 DNA: TGTGCCAGCAGCTTTGGGGGGGCCAAGGATGGCTACACCTTC. It yields the protein CASSFGGAKDGYTF.

The chain combines TRBV25-1 with TRBJ1-4; 7 positions agree with TRBD1. CDR3 size: 12 residues. CDR1 is MGHDK and CDR2 is SYGVNS in the germline V gene. With V trimmed by 0 bases and J by 12 bases, 1 base remained unmatched. The CDR3 loop is CASSEYQGELFF. CDR3 sequence (DNA): TGTGCCAGCAGTGAATACCAGGGGGAACTGTTTTTT.

The chain uses TRBV4-2 and TRBJ2-1; the match to TRBD2 covers 8 bases. The length of the CDR3 is 17 residues. V was pared by 1 base and J by 4 bases, with 9 bases of the junction left unmatched. The germline CDR1 and CDR2 sequences are LGHNA and YNFKEQ. CDR3 bases: TGTGCCAGCAGCCAAGGCACGACTAGCGACCTTTACAATGAGCAGTTCTTC. Translated, it gives CASSQGTTSDLYNEQFF.

This chain joins TRBV28 and TRBJ1-1; 8 nucleotides line up with TRBD1. With 3 bases clipped from V and 4 bases from J, the junction kept 4 bases outside the gene matches. CDR1 and CDR2 (germline): MDHEN, SYDVKM. The CDR3 runs 14 residues. The CDR3 protein is CASSFTGGSTEAFF. CDR3 coding DNA: TGTGCCAGCAGTTTCACAGGGGGTAGCACTGAAGCTTTCTTT.